This TCR beta chain was documented in a study of blood T cells in healthy people across ages. In the study overall: Template switching captured about one barcoded beta molecule per two T cells.

This CDR3 is 15 amino acids long. Germline CDR1 and CDR2: SGHTA and FQGTGA. Trimming cost V 1 base and J 2 bases, with 12 bases left between them. With a J-beta primer mix and a sample-barcoded 5' primer, a second PCR ran about 7 to 11 cycles. TCRdb independently ran MiXCR on the 5' RACE reads; one entry per CDR3 protein. The sample carries roughly 700,000 distinct CDR3 sequences, around half recorded once. This clonotype was found once. The V and J genes are TRBV7-3 and TRBJ2-7; D might be TRBD2 (6 bases). Sequenced material: blood. The receptor comes from a woman in her sixties or seventies in good health. This CDR3 reads CASSLNGGKTYEQYF. The CDR3 region has the DNA TGTGCCAGCAGCTTAAATGGCGGGAAGACCTACGAGCAGTACTTC.